Each of the 9 T cell receptor beta chains below was sequenced from the same sample in a study of immunodeficiency. Sequenced by immunoSEQ multiplex PCR; TCRdb stores in-frame clones only, minus some. Of a few thousand clones in the sample, over 75% were seen once. The sample consisted of CD8+ T cells from blood. These receptors originate from a human donor in good health.

This clone was seen a single time. The chain employs TRBV30 and TRBJ2-2; no definite D call. CDR3 length equals 14 residues. The V gene's germline CDR1 is GTSNPN and CDR2 SVGIG (reference sequence). Trimming removed 0 bases from V and 3 bases from J, with 8 bases in between. CDR3 region: CAWSVLLDTGELFF. The CDR3 DNA reads TGTGCCTGGAGTGTACTTCTGGACACCGGGGAGCTGTTTTTT.

The chain joins TRBV10-2 to TRBJ2-2; no clear D gene. Trimming took 7 bases from V and 7 from J, leaving 13 bases between them. Germline-derived CDR1 and CDR2 are WSHSY and SAAADI. CDR3 length: 13 amino acids. The CDR3 region has the DNA TGCGCCAGCAACGCTAGGTTTCGCGGGGAGCTGTTTTTT. This gives the protein CASNARFRGELFF.

This chain connects TRBV27 to TRBJ2-5; D gene uncertain. Per germline, CDR1 MNHEY and CDR2 SMNVEV (reference sequence). This CDR3 contains 15 residues. Trimming cost V 4 bases and J 5 bases, with 17 bases left between them. Here the CDR3 DNA reads TGTGCCAGCAGTTCATTTATCGGCCCCGTTGAGACCCAGTACTTC. It encodes CASSSFIGPVETQYF.

This sequence joins TRBV30 and TRBJ1-1; D call uncertain. The V gene lost 1 base and the J gene lost 3 bases, with 9 bases spanning the gap. There are 13 residues in the CDR3. Germline assignment: CDR1 GTSNPN and CDR2 SVGIG (reference sequence). In DNA form, the CDR3 reads TGTGCCTGGAGTGCCATACGACACACTGAAGCTTTCTTT. Residues: CAWSAIRHTEAFF.

The chain's CDR3 is CASSERQGRYRYEQYF. The CDR3 DNA follows: TGTGCCAGCAGTGAACGACAGGGGCGATACCGCTACGAGCAGTACTTC. This chain connects TRBV6-1 to TRBJ2-7; TRBD1 matches at 8 bases. This CDR3 spans 16 amino acids. The germline CDR1 and CDR2 sequences are MNHNS and SASEGT. After removal of 2 bases from V and 3 bases from J, the junction contained 9 bases not matched to a gene.

The CDR3 region has the DNA TGTGCCAGCAGCCAAGTAGGGTCGAACACCGGGGAGCTGTTTTTT. This sequence encodes CASSQVGSNTGELFF. This sequence joins TRBV3-1 (or the pseudogene TRBV3-2) and TRBJ2-2, with D uncertain. CDR1 LGHDT and CDR2 YNNKEL come from the germline V gene (reference sequence). CDR3 length: 15 amino acids. Trimming cost V 1 base and J 0 bases, with 6 bases left between them.

This chain's CDR3 is CASTPDSSYNSPLHF. The CDR3, as DNA: TGTGCCAGCACGCCGGACAGCTCCTATAATTCACCCCTCCACTTT. This chain joins TRBV6-5 and TRBJ1-6, with D maybe TRBD1 (6 bases). Germline V gene data show CDR1 as MNHEY and CDR2 as SVGAGI. Trimming stripped 7 bases from V and 0 bases from J, with 10 bases between. The CDR3 has 15 residues.

The sample holds a few counts of this clone. This chain connects TRBV2 to TRBJ2-7; TRBD2 might be the D (6 bases). Germline assignment: CDR1 SNHLY and CDR2 FYNNEI. There are 13 residues in the CDR3. Trimming took off 6 bases at V and 4 bases at J, with 13 bases between the two ends. The CDR3 region has the DNA TGTGCCAGCAGCCCCCAGGGAGGTTACGAGCAGTACTTC. This translates into CASSPQGGYEQYF.

V is TRBV4-1 and J is TRBJ1-2; D is uncertain. The CDR3 has 11 amino acids. V shed 6 bases and J shed 6 bases, with 8 bases lying between them. In germline, CDR1 is MGHRA, CDR2 YSYEKL. The CDR3 sequence is CASRAGNGYTF. CDR3 nucleotide sequence: TGCGCCAGCAGGGCGGGGAATGGCTACACCTTC.